This is a list of T cell receptor beta chains from one sample in a study of cytomegalovirus exposure and HLA in healthy donors. Sequencing used immunoSEQ multiplex PCR; TCRdb keeps in-frame clones, though not all of them. The sample has about 200,000 clones; around four fifths are singletons. Sequencing used PBMCs. The receptors shown here come from a man aged 35 to 55 in good health and CMV-seropositive. Both conserved end residues are trimmed from each CDR3. The D gene is left open where the match is weak.

d_call | v_call | cdr3_aa
. | TRBV7-9 | ASSPFGGGRAGNTIY
. | TRBV30 | ASWGRESQKTQY
TRBD2 | TRBV6-6 | ARLAGGANTGELF
. | TRBV5-1 | ASSKLGEDEQY
TRBD1 | TRBV7-8 | ASSLARVITGATNEKLF
. | TRBV6-1 | ASSTGSRDEKLF
. | TRBV27 | ASSLGSGGVGELF
. | TRBV7-9 | ASSSEGGEQTTYQETQY
. | TRBV7-9 | ASSPPGGGNQPQH
TRBD1 | TRBV7-9 | ASSWTGTYYGYT
TRBD1 | TRBV6-5 | ASSLGTGKGIQY
. | TRBV30 | AWADSAEAF
. | TRBV23-1 | ASSQSRDSPSYEQY
. | TRBV4-1 | ASSPQQGAFYEQY
. | TRBV19 | ASSFKRTNTGELF
TRBD2 | TRBV7-2 | ASSWGTGTRDTQY
TRBD2 | TRBV7-2 | ASSLEGLYQETQY
. | TRBV15 | ATSRDRAGGNTEAF
. | TRBV19 | ASSPESSGNTIY
. | TRBV15 | ATSRSNYEQY
. | TRBV7-2 | ASSSVPGQPQH
. | TRBV19 | ASSIGLRGLGRETEAF
. | TRBV7-2 | ASSYDYSAFYEQF
TRBD1 | TRBV18 | ASSPKQGTEAF
. | TRBV5-1 | ASSLDRIYNEQF
. | TRBV9 | ASSVDSGADTQY
TRBD1 | TRBV30 | AWTTPTGVPPTQY
. | TRBV7-9 | ASSSSWEEQY
. | TRBV5-1 | ASSLTGVGNEQF
. | TRBV27 | ASGNRDETQY
TRBD1 | TRBV27 | ASSLGARQGARYGYT
TRBD1 | TRBV5-6 | ASPYRGRCYEQY
TRBD1 | TRBV4-1 | ASSQGTGLGVETQY
TRBD1 | TRBV5-1 | ASSETGTGSSYGYT
. | TRBV27 | ASRRDSQVSEQY
. | TRBV9 | ASSVVANTEAF
TRBD2 | TRBV7-8 | ASSPGTSGRIYEQY
TRBD2 | TRBV28 | ASSPGGLASSTDTQY
. | TRBV18 | ASSAQPQNEQY
. | TRBV6-5 | ASSYSISSGEQY
TRBD1 | TRBV2 | ASSGDRGRGGNQPQH
TRBD1 | TRBV7-9 | ASSLGQGELRNIQY
. | TRBV28 | ASRKEGHTDTQY
TRBD2 | TRBV2 | ASSPGLARDTQY
. | TRBV15 | ATSREATYEQY
TRBD1 | TRBV5-1 | ASSLEAGGTEAF
. | TRBV19 | ASSNYRDTEAF
. | TRBV18 | ASSPTAGSSYNEQF
. | TRBV19 | ASSRVGANVLT
. | TRBV29-1 | SVDPGDLGTQY